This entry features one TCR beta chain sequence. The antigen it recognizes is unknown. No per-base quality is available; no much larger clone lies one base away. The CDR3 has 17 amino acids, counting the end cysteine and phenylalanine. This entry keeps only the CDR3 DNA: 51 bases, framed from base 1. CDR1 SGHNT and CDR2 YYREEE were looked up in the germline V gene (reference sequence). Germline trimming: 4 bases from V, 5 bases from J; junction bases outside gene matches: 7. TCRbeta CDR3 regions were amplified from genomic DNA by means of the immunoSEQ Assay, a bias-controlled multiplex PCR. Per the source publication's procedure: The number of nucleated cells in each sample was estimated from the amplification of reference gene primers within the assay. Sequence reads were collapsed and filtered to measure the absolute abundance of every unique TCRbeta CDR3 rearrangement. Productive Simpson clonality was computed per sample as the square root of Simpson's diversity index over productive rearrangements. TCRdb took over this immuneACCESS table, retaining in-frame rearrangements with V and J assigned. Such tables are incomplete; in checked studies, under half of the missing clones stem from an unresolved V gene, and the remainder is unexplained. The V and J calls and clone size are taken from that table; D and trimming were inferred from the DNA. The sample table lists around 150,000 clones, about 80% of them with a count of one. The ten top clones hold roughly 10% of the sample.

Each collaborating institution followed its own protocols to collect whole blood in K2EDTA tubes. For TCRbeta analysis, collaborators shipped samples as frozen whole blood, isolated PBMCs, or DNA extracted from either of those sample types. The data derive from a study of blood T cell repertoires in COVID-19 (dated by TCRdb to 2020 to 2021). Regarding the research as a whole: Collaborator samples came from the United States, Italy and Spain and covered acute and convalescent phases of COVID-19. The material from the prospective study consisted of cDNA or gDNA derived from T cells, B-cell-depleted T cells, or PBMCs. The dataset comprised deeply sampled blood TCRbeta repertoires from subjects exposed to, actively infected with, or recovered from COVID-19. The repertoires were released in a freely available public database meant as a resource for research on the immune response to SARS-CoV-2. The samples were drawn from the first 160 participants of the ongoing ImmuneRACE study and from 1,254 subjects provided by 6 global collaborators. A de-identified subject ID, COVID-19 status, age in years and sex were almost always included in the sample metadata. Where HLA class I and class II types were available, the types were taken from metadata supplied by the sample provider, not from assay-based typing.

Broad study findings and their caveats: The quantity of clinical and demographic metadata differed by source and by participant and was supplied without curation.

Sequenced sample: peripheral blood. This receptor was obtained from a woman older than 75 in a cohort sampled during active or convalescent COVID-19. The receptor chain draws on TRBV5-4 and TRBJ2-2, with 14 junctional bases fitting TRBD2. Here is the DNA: TGTGCCAGCAGCACCGGGACTAGCGGGGGTTATACCGGGGAGCTGTTTTTT. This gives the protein CASSTGTSGGYTGELFF.